Judged by abundance, the clone carrying this T cell receptor beta chain is medium-sized. Its target is unknown. This sample was included in a study of spatial heterogeneity in lung cancer. Study results and limitations: Tumor mutation counts were tracked by expanded intratumoral alpha and beta TCR counts.

One entry per CDR3 protein results from TCRdb running MiXCR on the 5' RACE reads. The data contain some 2,400 distinct CDR3 sequences, just under 7.5% of them singletons. Trimming removed 5 bases from V and 8 bases from J, with 12 bases in between. CDR3 length: 13 amino acids. The V gene's germline CDR1 is MGHDK and CDR2 SYGVNS. Time point reported: sample taken at primary tumor resection. Sequenced material: lung tumor tissue, taken at surgery. This sequence originates from a female donor with early-stage non-small cell lung cancer. The gene calls are TRBV25-1 and TRBJ1-4; tentative D call: TRBD1 (5 bases). CDR3 in amino acids: CASSKGAWEKLFF. The CDR3 DNA reads TGTGCCAGCAGTAAAGGGGCCTGGGAAAAACTGTTTTTT.